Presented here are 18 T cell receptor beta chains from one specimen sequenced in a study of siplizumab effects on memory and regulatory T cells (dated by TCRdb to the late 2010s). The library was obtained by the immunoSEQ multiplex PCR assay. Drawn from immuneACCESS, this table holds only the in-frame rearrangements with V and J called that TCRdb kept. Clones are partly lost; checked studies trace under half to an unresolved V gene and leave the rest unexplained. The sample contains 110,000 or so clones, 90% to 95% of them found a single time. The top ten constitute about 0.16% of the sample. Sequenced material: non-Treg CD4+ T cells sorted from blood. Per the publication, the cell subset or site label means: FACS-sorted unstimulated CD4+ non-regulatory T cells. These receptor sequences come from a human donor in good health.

CDR3 loop: CASSGGGQSRNSPLHF. The CDR3, as DNA: TGCGCCAGCAGCGGGGGGGGACAGTCAAGGAATTCACCCCTCCACTTT. V gene TRBV4-1 combines with J gene TRBJ1-6; the match to TRBD1 covers 7 bases. The CDR3 contains 16 residues. Germline assignment: CDR1 MGHRA and CDR2 YSYEKL. V shed 5 bases and J 7 bases; nucleotides not matched to a gene: 11.

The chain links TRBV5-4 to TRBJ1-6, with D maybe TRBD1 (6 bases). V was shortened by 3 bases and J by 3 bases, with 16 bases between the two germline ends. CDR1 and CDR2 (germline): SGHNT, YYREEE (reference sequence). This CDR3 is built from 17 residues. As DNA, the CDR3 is TGTGCCAGCAGCTCGAAGGGTTTACAGGGCTATAATTCACCCCTCCACTTT. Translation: CASSSKGLQGYNSPLHF. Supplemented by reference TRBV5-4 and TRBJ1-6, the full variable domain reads ETGVTQSPTHLIKTRGQQVTLRCSSQSGHNTVSWYQQALGQGPQFIFQYYREEENGRGNFPPRFSGLQFPNYSSELNVNALELDDSALYLCASSSKGLQGYNSPLHFGNGTRLTVT.

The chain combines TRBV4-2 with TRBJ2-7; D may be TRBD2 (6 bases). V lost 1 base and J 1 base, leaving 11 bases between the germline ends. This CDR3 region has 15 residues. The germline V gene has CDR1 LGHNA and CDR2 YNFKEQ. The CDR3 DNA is TGTGCCAGCAGCCAAGTCGTTGGACTATCCTACGAGCAGTACTTC. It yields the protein CASSQVVGLSYEQYF.

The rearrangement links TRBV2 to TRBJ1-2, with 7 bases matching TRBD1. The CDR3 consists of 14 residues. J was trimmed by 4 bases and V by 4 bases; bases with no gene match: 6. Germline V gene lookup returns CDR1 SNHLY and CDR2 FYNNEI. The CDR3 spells CASSGEGAVYGYTF. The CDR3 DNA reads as TGTGCCAGCAGTGGGGAGGGGGCGGTCTATGGCTACACCTTC.

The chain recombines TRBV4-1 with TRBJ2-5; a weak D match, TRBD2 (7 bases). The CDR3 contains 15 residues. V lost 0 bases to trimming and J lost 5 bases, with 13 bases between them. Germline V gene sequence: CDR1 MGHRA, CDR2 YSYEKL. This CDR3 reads CASSQDRGAWETQYF. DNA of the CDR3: TGCGCCAGCAGCCAAGACCGGGGGGCCTGGGAGACCCAGTACTTC.

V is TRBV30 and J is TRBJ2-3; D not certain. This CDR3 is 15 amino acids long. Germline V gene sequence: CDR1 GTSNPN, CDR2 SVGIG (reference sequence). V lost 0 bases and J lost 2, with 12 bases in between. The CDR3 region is CAWSVLRTVTDTQYF. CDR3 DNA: TGTGCCTGGAGTGTACTCCGCACAGTCACAGATACGCAGTATTTT.

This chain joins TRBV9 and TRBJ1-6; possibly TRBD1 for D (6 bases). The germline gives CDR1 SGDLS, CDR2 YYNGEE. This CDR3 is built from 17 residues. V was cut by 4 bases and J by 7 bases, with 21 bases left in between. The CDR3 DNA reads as TGTGCCAGCAGCTCCCGAGTCGGACAGCAGTCAAATTCACCCCTCCACTTT. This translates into CASSSRVGQQSNSPLHF.

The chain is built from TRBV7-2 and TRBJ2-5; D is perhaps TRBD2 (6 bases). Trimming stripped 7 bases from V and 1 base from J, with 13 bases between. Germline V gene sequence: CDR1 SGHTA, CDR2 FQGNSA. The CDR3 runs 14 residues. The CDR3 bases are TGTGCCAGCAACTGGGCCGGGGGCCAAGAGACCCAGTACTTC. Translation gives CASNWAGGQETQYF. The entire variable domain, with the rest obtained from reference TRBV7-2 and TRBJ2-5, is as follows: GAGVSQSPSNKVTEKGKDVELRCDPISGHTALYWYRQSLGQGLEFLIYFQGNSAPDKSGLPSDRFSAERTGGSVSTLTIQRTQQEDSAVYLCASNWAGGQETQYFGPGTRLLVL.

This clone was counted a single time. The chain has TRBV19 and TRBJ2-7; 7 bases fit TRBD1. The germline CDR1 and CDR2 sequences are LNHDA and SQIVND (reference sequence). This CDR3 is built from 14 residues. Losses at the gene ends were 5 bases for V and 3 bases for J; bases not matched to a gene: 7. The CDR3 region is CASSVKGAFYEQYF. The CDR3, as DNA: TGTGCCAGTAGTGTAAAGGGGGCGTTCTACGAGCAGTACTTC.

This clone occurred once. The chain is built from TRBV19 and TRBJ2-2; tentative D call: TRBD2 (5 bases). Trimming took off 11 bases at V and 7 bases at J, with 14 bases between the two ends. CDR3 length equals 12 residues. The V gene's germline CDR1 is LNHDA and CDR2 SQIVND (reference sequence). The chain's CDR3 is CAVTTGSGELFF. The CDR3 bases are TGTGCCGTAACCACTGGGAGCGGGGAGCTGTTTTTT.

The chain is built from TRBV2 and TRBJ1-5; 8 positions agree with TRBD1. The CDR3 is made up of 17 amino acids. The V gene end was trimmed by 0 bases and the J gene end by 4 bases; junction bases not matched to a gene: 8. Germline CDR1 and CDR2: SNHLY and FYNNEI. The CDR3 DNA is TGTGCCAGCAGTGAAGCGCTTCGGGACAGGATTAATCAGCCCCAGCATTTT. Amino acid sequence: CASSEALRDRINQPQHF.

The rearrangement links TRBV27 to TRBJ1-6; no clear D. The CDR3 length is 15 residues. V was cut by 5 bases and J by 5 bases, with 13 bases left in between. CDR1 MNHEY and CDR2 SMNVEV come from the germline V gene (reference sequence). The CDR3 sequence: CASSPPTHNNSPLHF. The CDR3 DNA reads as TGTGCCAGCAGTCCTCCGACGCATAATAATTCACCCCTCCACTTT.

DNA of the CDR3: TGTGCCAGCTCACCAGGGATAACAGGAGCCACAGATACGCAGTATTTT. Translation: CASSPGITGATDTQYF. This rearrangement joins TRBV18 to TRBJ2-3; weak D call: TRBD1 (5 bases). Germline CDR1 is KGHSH and CDR2 is LQKENI. CDR3 size: 16 residues. V lost 2 bases and J 2 bases, leaving 14 bases between the germline ends.

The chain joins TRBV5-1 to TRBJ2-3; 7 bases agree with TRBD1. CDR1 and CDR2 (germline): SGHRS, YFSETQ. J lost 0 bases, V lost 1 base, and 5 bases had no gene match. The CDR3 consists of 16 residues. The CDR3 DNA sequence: TGCGCCAGCAGCTTGTTGGACAGGTCTAGCACAGATACGCAGTATTTT. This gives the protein CASSLLDRSSTDTQYF.

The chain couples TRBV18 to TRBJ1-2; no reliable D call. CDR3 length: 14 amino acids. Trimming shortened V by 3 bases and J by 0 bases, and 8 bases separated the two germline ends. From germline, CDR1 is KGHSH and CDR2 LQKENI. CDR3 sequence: CASSPEGANYGYTF. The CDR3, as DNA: TGTGCCAGCTCACCCGAAGGTGCTAACTATGGCTACACCTTC.

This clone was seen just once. CDR3 bases: TGTGCCAGCAGCTTGGTCGGGAACACCGGGGAGCTGTTTTTT. Protein product: CASSLVGNTGELFF. This chain connects TRBV5-5 to TRBJ2-2, with unresolved D. The CDR3 has 14 amino acids. V lost 0 bases, J lost 1 base, and 4 bases lay in between. Germline-derived CDR1 and CDR2 are SGHKS and YYEKEE (reference sequence).

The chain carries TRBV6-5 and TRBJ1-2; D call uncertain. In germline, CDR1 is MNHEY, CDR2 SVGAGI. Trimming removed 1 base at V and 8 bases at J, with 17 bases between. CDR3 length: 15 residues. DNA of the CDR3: TGTGCCAGCAGTTACTTGGGCCCCATATTTGGGGGCTACACCTTC. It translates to CASSYLGPIFGGYTF.

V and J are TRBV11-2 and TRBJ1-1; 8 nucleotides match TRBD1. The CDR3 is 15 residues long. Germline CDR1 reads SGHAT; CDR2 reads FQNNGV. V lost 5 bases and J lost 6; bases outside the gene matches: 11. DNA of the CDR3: TGTGCCAGCAGCCCAAACAGGGACAGGCGCGCTGAAGCTTTCTTT. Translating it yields CASSPNRDRRAEAFF.